Sequencing of this T cell receptor (beta chain) was carried out in a study of shared clonotypes between healthy human individuals. General study findings and limits: Of the naive CD4 clonotypes, about 5% were shared across several donors.

Using immunoSEQ multiplex PCR, the repertoire was profiled, and TCRdb retains in-frame clones only, with some absent. Of about 2.3 million clones in the sample, 93% were seen once. Germline V gene lookup returns CDR1 SGHDT and CDR2 YYEEEE. The CDR3 sequence is 13 residues long. Trimming left V 4 bases short and J 5 bases short, with 12 bases between. Comments on this clone: What it recognizes is unknown.

The clonotype originates from a man younger than 35 in good health. Some clones in this sample may be carry-over from other donors' samples. Sequences were obtained from naive CD4+ T cells from PBMCs. Subset described: CD45RA+ positively selected. The chain links TRBV5-6 to TRBJ2-5; D is unclear. The CDR3 region is CASSPVVSETQYF. The CDR3 nucleotides are TGTGCCAGCAGCCCAGTGGTATCGGAGACCCAGTACTTC. Supplemented by reference TRBV5-6 and TRBJ2-5, the full variable domain reads DAGVTQSPTHLIKTRGQQVTLRCSPKSGHDTVSWYQQALGQGPQFIFQYYEEEERQRGNFPDRFSGHQFPNYSSELNVNALLLGDSALYLCASSPVVSETQYFGPGTRLLVL.